This TCR beta chain was obtained from a study of blood T cell repertoires in COVID-19. Germline V lookup: CDR1 SEHNR, CDR2 FQNEAQ (reference sequence). This CDR3 is built from 15 residues. Germline trimming cut 5 bases from V and 5 bases from J; bases unmatched to any gene: 12. Cohort allocation depended upon clinical history that participants reported. Assay used: immunoSEQ multiplex PCR; TCRdb lists only in-frame clones, some missing. The sample carries fewer than 250,000 clones, about 90% recorded once. The chain couples TRBV7-9 to TRBJ2-7, with 7 bases fitting TRBD1. Sequencing input: PBMCs or T cells enriched from blood (not recorded which). The receptor was derived from a woman in her forties or fifties with acute COVID-19. The CDR3 spells CASSPRTGRGHEQYF. In DNA, the CDR3 is TGTGCCAGCAGCCCCCGGACAGGACGGGGCCACGAGCAGTACTTC.